The T cell receptor (beta chain) described here comes from a study of Ad26.COV2.S vaccination and SARS-CoV-2 variants. Study-wide background: Recipients of Ad26.COV2.S got it intramuscularly, once or twice 56 days apart.

The treatment here: 15 to 20 received Ad26.COV2.S at low or high dose, single or two shots; 5 received placebo; per-sample allocation not given. Samples came from day 63 after the first vaccine or placebo injection. Overall study findings and caveats: Non-spike TCR breadth was similar in vaccine and placebo recipients. Quantification of TCR breadth and depth may have yielded underestimates of total T cell responses.

This CDR3 region has 12 residues. Germline V gene data show CDR1 as ENHRY and CDR2 as SYGVKD. V was pared by 1 base and J by 7 bases, with 7 bases between. The assay was immunoSEQ multiplex PCR, and TCRdb's table has in-frame clones only and misses some. The sample contains some 320,000 clones, approximately 86% of which appear only once. With regard to this clone: The antigen is not known.

The chain carries TRBV10-3 and TRBJ1-2; D not resolved. The material sequenced was peripheral blood, taken in a trial of Ad26.COV2.S vaccine versus placebo. The sequence was collected from a person between 18 and 60 years old who received the Ad26.COV2.S COVID-19 vaccine or a placebo. CDR3 bases: TGTGCCATCAGTGAGTTGCCGGGTGGCTACACCTTC. This codes for CAISELPGGYTF.